Shown below are 9 T cell receptor beta chains from a single sample sequenced in a study of T cells in Graves' hyperthyroidism and ophthalmopathy. TCR beta CDR3 region amplification was performed from RNA transcripts. With the HTBI primer set, the TCR CDR3 went through a first round of RT-PCR. From the multiplex PCR reads, TCRdb called clonotypes with MiXCR, one entry per CDR3 protein. Among fewer than 500,000 distinct CDR3 sequences listed, about 14% were seen once. Sequenced: blood. The receptors here all came from a woman aged 25-40 years with Graves' ophthalmopathy.

This clonotype was seen once. A much more abundant neighbour one base away suggests this may be a read error. The rearrangement joins TRBV2 to TRBJ1-4; D remains ambiguous. Germline-derived CDR1 and CDR2 are SNHLY and FYNNEI. The CDR3 runs 15 residues. The DNA for the CDR3 is TGTGCCAGCAGTGAATCCGTCCACGGGGATGAAAAACTGCTTTTT. Protein product: CASSESVHGDEKLLF. Complete variable domain (other parts from reference TRBV2 and TRBJ1-4): EPEVTQTPSHQVTQMGQEVILRCVPISNHLYFYWYRQILGQKVEFLVSFYNNEISEKSEIFDDQFSVERPDGSNFTLKIRSTKLEDSAMYFCASSESVHGDEKLLFGSGTQLSVL.

The chain carries TRBV20-1 and TRBJ1-5, with D unresolved. Trimming removed 1 base from V and 0 bases from J, with 13 bases in between. This CDR3 is built from 16 residues. Germline CDR1 is DFQATT and CDR2 is SNEGSKA (reference sequence). The chain's CDR3 is CSARGLVDYSNQPQHF. CDR3 nucleotides: TGCAGTGCTAGAGGCTTGGTAGATTATAGCAATCAGCCCCAGCATTTT.

This clonotype was picked up a small number of times. This chain joins TRBV19 and TRBJ2-1; D possibly corresponds to TRBD2 (5 bases). CDR3 length: 13 amino acids. Germline assignment: CDR1 LNHDA and CDR2 SQIVND (reference sequence). V was pared by 4 bases and J by 4 bases, with 8 bases between. In DNA form, the CDR3 reads TGTGCCAGTAGTAAAGACTATTACAATGAGCAGTTCTTC. It is translated as CASSKDYYNEQFF.

This clonotype was counted many times. V is TRBV12-3 or TRBV12-4 and J is TRBJ2-1, with 11 bases lining up with TRBD2. The CDR3 has 19 residues. The ends lost 1 base at V and 7 bases at J; junction bases unmatched: 15. CDR3 DNA sequence: TGTGCCAGCAGTTTAGGGACCCGTATAGCGGGGGGGCCTAGAAATGAGCAGTTCTTC. It translates to CASSLGTRIAGGPRNEQFF.

Ten or more counts support this clonotype. This chain connects TRBV7-3 to TRBJ1-1, with TRBD1 as a possible D gene (5 bases). From germline, CDR1 is SGHTA and CDR2 FQGTGA. The CDR3 runs 13 residues. V was shortened by 2 bases and J by 4 bases, with 8 bases between the two germline ends. The CDR3: CASSLDSATEAFF. The CDR3 coding sequence is TGTGCCAGCAGCTTAGACAGTGCCACTGAAGCTTTCTTT.

This clonotype has more than one count but fewer than ten. The chain couples TRBV5-4 to TRBJ2-1, with a weak D call TRBD2 (6 bases). Per germline, CDR1 SGHNT and CDR2 YYREEE (reference sequence). Trimming removed 0 bases from V and 5 bases from J, with 15 bases in between. The CDR3 is made up of 16 amino acids. The CDR3 DNA follows: TGTGCCAGCAGCTTGGAGCGGAGGGCCGCCGACAATGAGCAGTTCTTC. Encoded protein: CASSLERRAADNEQFF.

Concerning this clonotype itself: Given a much more abundant clone one base away, this may be a read error. The rearrangement joins TRBV3-1 to TRBJ2-1; D gene unclear. CDR1 LGHDT and CDR2 YNNKEL come from the germline V gene (reference sequence). The V gene lost 0 bases and the J gene lost 11 bases, with 26 bases spanning the gap. The CDR3 runs 18 residues. The CDR3 nucleotides are TGTGCCAGCAGCCAAGATGCCCCGTTCGTGGGCGAAAAGAATAAGCAGTTCTTC. Protein: CASSQDAPFVGEKNKQFF.

The chain is built from TRBV19 and TRBJ2-1; no clear D. This CDR3 region has 16 residues. Trimming took 5 bases from V and 3 from J, leaving 17 bases between them. Germline assignment: CDR1 LNHDA and CDR2 SQIVND (reference sequence). The CDR3 nucleotides are TGTGCCAGTAGTTCGGGTGGAACGACCCGCTACAATGAGCAGTTCTTC. It is translated as CASSSGGTTRYNEQFF.

For this clonotype: A much larger clone differs from this one at a single base, so this may be a read error. The chain has TRBV30 and TRBJ2-2; D gene unclear. CDR1 and CDR2 (germline): GTSNPN, SVGIG (reference sequence). V dropped 6 bases and J dropped 2 bases, with 13 bases sitting between them. CDR3 length equals 14 residues. The CDR3 region is CACRITANTGELFF. In DNA, the CDR3 is TGTGCCTGTCGGATTACAGCAAACACCGGGGAGCTGTTTTTT.